These 21 T cell receptor beta chains were all obtained from the same sample, sequenced in a study of T cells in Graves' hyperthyroidism and ophthalmopathy. RNA transcripts provided the source from which TCR beta CDR3 regions were amplified. Researchers ran a first-round RT-PCR on the TCR CDR3 using the HTBI primer set. MiXCR, applied by TCRdb to the multiplex PCR reads, yields one record per CDR3 protein. Of about 380,000 distinct CDR3 sequences listed, approximately 17% were seen once; the top ten hold over 35%. The sample taken for sequencing was blood. These receptor sequences come from a man aged 18 to 29 with Graves' ophthalmopathy.

There are many counts of this clonotype. The gene calls are TRBV20-1 and TRBJ1-1, with D possibly matching TRBD1 (5 bases). CDR3 size: 15 residues. Germline lookup yields CDR1 DFQATT and CDR2 SNEGSKA (reference sequence). Trimming cost V 0 bases and J 5 bases, with 16 bases left between them. The CDR3 here is CSARDLGDSATEAFF. The CDR3 DNA reads as TGCAGTGCTAGAGATCTAGGAGACAGTGCGACTGAAGCTTTCTTT.

This clonotype was recorded a few times. The CDR3 reads CSAREERGWSNEKLFF. In DNA form, the CDR3 reads TGCAGTGCTAGAGAAGAGAGGGGGTGGTCTAATGAAAAACTGTTTTTT. The V and J genes are TRBV20-1 and TRBJ1-4, with a possible D match to TRBD1 (6 bases). Germline-derived CDR1 and CDR2 are DFQATT and SNEGSKA (reference sequence). The CDR3 is made up of 16 amino acids. The ends were cut back, 0 bases at V and 3 bases at J, with 14 bases in the middle.

The V gene is TRBV3-1, the J gene TRBJ1-1; 10 nucleotides line up with TRBD1. This CDR3 is 13 amino acids long. Trimming removed 4 bases from V and 10 bases from J; junction bases left unmatched: 6. In germline, CDR1 is LGHDT, CDR2 YNNKEL (reference sequence). The CDR3 sequence: CASSPRGTGAAFF. The DNA of the CDR3 is TGTGCCAGCAGCCCGAGGGGGACAGGGGCAGCTTTCTTT.

There are a few counts of this clonotype. The rearrangement uses TRBV24-1 and TRBJ2-1; maybe TRBD2 (5 bases). This CDR3 contains 15 residues. Per germline, CDR1 KGHDR and CDR2 SFDVKD. V gave up 0 bases and J gave up 5 bases, with 10 bases separating them. The CDR3 region is CATSDLRTENNEQFF. The CDR3 DNA reads TGTGCCACCAGTGATTTGCGGACTGAGAACAATGAGCAGTTCTTC.

This clonotype has only a few counts. The chain joins TRBV9 to TRBJ1-4, with D perhaps TRBD1 (6 bases). CDR3 length: 16 residues. Deletions cut 4 bases from V and 5 bases from J, with 18 bases between. Germline CDR1 is SGDLS and CDR2 is YYNGEE. The CDR3 loop reads CASSPRGGVGNEKLFF. The DNA for the CDR3 is TGTGCCAGCAGCCCCCGAGGGGGGGTTGGGAATGAAAAACTGTTTTTT.

This clonotype was seen repeatedly, ten times or more. The chain combines TRBV19 with TRBJ1-1, with 8 bases fitting TRBD1. The CDR3 length is 16 residues. CDR1 and CDR2 from the germline V gene are LNHDA and SQIVND (reference sequence). With 4 bases clipped from V and 0 bases from J, the junction kept 7 bases outside the gene matches. The CDR3 loop reads CASSSLPGQVNTEAFF. CDR3 DNA sequence: TGTGCCAGTAGTAGCCTCCCGGGACAGGTGAACACTGAAGCTTTCTTT.

CDR3: CASSPQGSGGYEQFF. The CDR3 nucleotides are TGTGCCAGCAGCCCCCAGGGGTCTGGGGGCTATGAGCAGTTCTTC. The J gene is TRBJ2-1, the V gene TRBV5-6; weak D call: TRBD1 (6 bases). This CDR3 comprises 15 residues. The ends were cut back, 4 bases at V and 8 bases at J, with 19 bases in the middle. CDR1 is SGHDT, CDR2 YYEEEE, per germline.

This clonotype was observed many times. V is TRBV5-5 and J is TRBJ1-1; 7 bases are a match to TRBD1. The CDR3 has 17 amino acids. The V gene end was trimmed by 3 bases and the J gene end by 5 bases; junction bases not matched to a gene: 16. In germline, CDR1 is SGHKS, CDR2 YYEKEE (reference sequence). CDR3 bases: TGTGCCAGCAGCTCCCGGAGACAGGGCGGAAGTTATACTGAAGCTTTCTTT. This translates into CASSSRRQGGSYTEAFF.

The chain carries TRBV7-3 and TRBJ2-5; TRBD2 agrees at 9 bases. V dropped 6 bases and J dropped 1; count of bases not matched to a gene: 12. Germline CDR1 SGHTA, CDR2 FQGTGA. The CDR3 contains 17 residues. The CDR3: CASSKLGAGGRQETQYF. The DNA of the CDR3 is TGTGCCAGCAGTAAACTGGGAGCGGGGGGTCGCCAAGAGACCCAGTACTTC.

The sample holds many counts of this clonotype. The CDR3 DNA reads TGTGCCAGCAGCTTAGGCACACAGCTGCTTAATGAAAAACTGTTTTTT. Amino acids: CASSLGTQLLNEKLFF. The chain links TRBV7-6 to TRBJ1-4; D is unclear. Germline lookup yields CDR1 SGHVS and CDR2 FNYEAQ. V lost 1 base, J lost 4 bases, and 13 bases lay in between. The CDR3 runs 16 residues.

The chain recombines TRBV6-9 with TRBJ2-6, with D unclear. The V gene lost 4 bases and the J gene lost 0 bases, with 13 bases spanning the gap. The CDR3 is 17 residues long. Germline V CDR1 and CDR2: MNHGY, SVAAGI. The CDR3 coding sequence is TGTGCCAGCAGTTCCGGGCTACCTCTCTCTGGGGCCAACGTCCTGACTTTC. This translates into CASSSGLPLSGANVLTF.

This clonotype has only a few counts. The rearrangement links TRBV24-1 to TRBJ2-5; TRBD1 or TRBD2 may be the D gene (6 bases each). The germline CDR1 and CDR2 sequences are KGHDR and SFDVKD. The length of the CDR3 is 14 residues. V was pared by 6 bases and J by 5 bases, with 15 bases between. CDR3 protein: CATSPAGGGETQYF. DNA for the CDR3: TGTGCCACCAGTCCCGCCGGGGGCGGGGAGACCCAGTACTTC.

The chain combines TRBV6-1 with TRBJ2-2, with D perhaps given as TRBD1 or TRBD2 (5 bases each). Germline CDR1 and CDR2: MNHNS and SASEGT. Trimming stripped 6 bases from V and 2 bases from J, with 10 bases between. The CDR3 runs 14 residues. This chain's CDR3 is CASRRGTNTGELFF. As DNA, the CDR3 is TGTGCCAGCAGGCGTGGGACCAACACCGGGGAGCTGTTTTTT.

The table lists this clonotype with many counts. The CDR3 loop reads CASSLSGKGNEQFF. The DNA for the CDR3 is TGTGCCAGCAGTTTATCAGGAAAAGGCAATGAGCAGTTCTTC. J is TRBJ2-1 and V is TRBV12-3 or TRBV12-4, with D hard to call. The CDR3 consists of 14 residues. The V end was cut by 2 bases, the J end by 6 bases, with 11 bases between.

This clonotype was detected many times. The rearrangement joins TRBV7-3 to TRBJ2-7; 9 bases fit TRBD1. Germline CDR1 reads SGHTA; CDR2 reads FQGTGA. With V trimmed by 2 bases and J by 6 bases, 5 bases remained unmatched. The length of the CDR3 is 14 residues. The CDR3 region has the DNA TGTGCCAGCAGCTTAGGACAGGGGATAAGCGAGCAGTACTTC. It is translated as CASSLGQGISEQYF.

The rearrangement links TRBV20-1 to TRBJ2-7, with 11 positions matching TRBD2. With 3 bases clipped from V and 0 bases from J, the junction kept 7 bases outside the gene matches. From germline, CDR1 is DFQATT and CDR2 SNEGSKA (reference sequence). This CDR3 has 16 amino acids. The CDR3 is CSASDTSGGLSYEQYF. CDR3 sequence (DNA): TGCAGTGCTAGTGATACTAGCGGGGGCCTCTCCTACGAGCAGTACTTC.

There are many counts of this clonotype. The chain carries TRBV10-3 and TRBJ2-5; D ambiguous. Trimming took 2 bases from V and 5 from J, leaving 12 bases between them. The germline CDR1 and CDR2 sequences are ENHRY and SYGVKD. The length of the CDR3 is 14 residues. Here the CDR3 DNA reads TGTGCCATCAGTGAGAAAGGTGGGGATGAGACCCAGTACTTC. It is translated as CAISEKGGDETQYF.

This clonotype has a count of ten or more. The chain employs TRBV5-1 and TRBJ2-3; 7 bases map to TRBD1. This CDR3 has 15 residues. Germline V gene lookup returns CDR1 SGHRS and CDR2 YFSETQ. J lost 4 bases, V lost 3 bases, and 8 bases had no gene match. The CDR3 sequence is CASSSGGQVADTQYF. The CDR3, as DNA: TGCGCCAGCAGCTCGGGCGGACAGGTCGCAGATACGCAGTATTTT.

This clonotype was detected many times. The rearrangement uses TRBV12-3 or TRBV12-4 and TRBJ2-7; D might be TRBD2 (5 bases). This CDR3 region has 14 residues. V was pared by 7 bases and J by 2 bases, with 15 bases between. The CDR3 loop is CASNLGGPAYEQYF. The CDR3 bases are TGTGCCAGCAATCTAGGCGGGCCAGCCTACGAGCAGTACTTC.

This clonotype occurred many times. The chain couples TRBV20-1 to TRBJ2-1; TRBD1 is a possible D gene (8 bases). Per germline, CDR1 DFQATT and CDR2 SNEGSKA (reference sequence). This CDR3 has 15 residues. Trimming left V 5 bases short and J 2 bases short, with 16 bases between. The CDR3 reads CSAELTGGAYNEQFF. CDR3 bases: TGCAGTGCTGAACTAACAGGGGGGGCCTACAATGAGCAGTTCTTC.

The sample holds many counts of this clonotype. This chain connects TRBV7-9 to TRBJ2-3; TRBD1 matches at 7 bases. J lost 5 bases, V lost 5 bases, and 16 bases had no gene match. This CDR3 comprises 17 residues. The germline V gene has CDR1 SEHNR and CDR2 FQNEAQ (reference sequence). The CDR3 DNA reads as TGTGCCAGCAGCCCCTCGACAGGGATGGTTGATTTAGATACGCAGTATTTT. This encodes CASSPSTGMVDLDTQYF.